The following is a T cell receptor beta chain sequence with its context. TCRdb passed the RT-PCR reads through MiXCR, listing each CDR3 protein once. The sample has 500,000 to 550,000 distinct CDR3 sequences; roughly 25% are singletons. The V and J ends lost 0 bases and 5 bases, in that order; junction bases with no gene match: 8. Germline V gene data show CDR1 as LGHNA and CDR2 as YSLEER. The CDR3 is 17 amino acids. The entry originates in a study of response to subunit inactivated influenza vaccine. This same sample was also taken into another study, of T cells expressing NK-cell markers. Turning to that study: Generation of TCR beta cDNA was performed by 5'RACE template switching incorporating UMIs. There were seven HCMV-seropositive donors and one seronegative donor among the eight sequenced.

The source of this sequence is a man aged 50-60 years who received an inactivated influenza vaccine. The chain combines TRBV4-3 with TRBJ2-2, with 8 nucleotides matching TRBD2. The sequencing here drew on CD4+ T cells sorted from PBMCs, taken 11 to 12 days after vaccination. The CDR3 sequence is CASSQDLAGGQTGELFF. For the CDR3, the DNA is TGCGCCAGCAGCCAAGATCTGGCGGGAGGTCAGACCGGGGAGCTGTTTTTT.